This TCR beta chain was documented in a study of T cell responses to AZD1222 COVID-19 vaccine. Study-wide points: There were mostly white British donors and more females than males, and clonal diversity was possibly underestimated. Baseline serostatus was positive in only a handful of AZD1222 recipients.

Of note for this clone: Its matching antigen is unknown.

Combined were second doses at about 4 or about 12 weeks. Libraries were prepared by immunoSEQ multiplex PCR; TCRdb keeps only in-frame clonotypes and omits some of them. The sample yields fewer than 100,000 clones, more than 70% seen once. The V gene's germline CDR1 is KGHSH and CDR2 LQKENI. The V end lost 3 bases, the J end lost 4 bases, and 16 bases lay between the germline ends. The CDR3 loop spans 16 amino acids. Sample: peripheral blood, taken 28 days after the second AZD1222 dose. This sequence was found in an adult who received the AZD1222 COVID-19 vaccine. The chain carries TRBV18 and TRBJ2-1; no firm D call. This chain's CDR3 is CASSPSTAVKYNEQFF. As DNA, the CDR3 is TGTGCCAGCTCACCGTCTACGGCGGTGAAATACAATGAGCAGTTCTTC.